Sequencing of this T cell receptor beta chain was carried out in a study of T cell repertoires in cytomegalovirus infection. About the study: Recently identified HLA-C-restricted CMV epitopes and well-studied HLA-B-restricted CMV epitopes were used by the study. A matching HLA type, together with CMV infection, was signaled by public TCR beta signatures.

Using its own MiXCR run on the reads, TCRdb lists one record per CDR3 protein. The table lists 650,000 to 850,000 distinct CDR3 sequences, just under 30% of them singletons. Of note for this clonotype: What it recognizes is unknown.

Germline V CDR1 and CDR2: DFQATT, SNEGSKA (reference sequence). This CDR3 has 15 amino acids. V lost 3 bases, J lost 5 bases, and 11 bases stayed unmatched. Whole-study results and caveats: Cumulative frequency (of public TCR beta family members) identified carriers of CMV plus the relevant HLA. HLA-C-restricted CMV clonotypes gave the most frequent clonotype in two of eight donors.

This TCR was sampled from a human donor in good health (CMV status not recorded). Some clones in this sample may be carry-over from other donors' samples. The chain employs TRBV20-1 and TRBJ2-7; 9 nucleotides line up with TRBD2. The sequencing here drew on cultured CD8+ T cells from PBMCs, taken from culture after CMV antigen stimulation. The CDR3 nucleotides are TGCAGTGCTAGGGGGTCCGGGACTAGCAGGAACGAGCAGTACGTC. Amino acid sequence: CSARGSGTSRNEQYV.